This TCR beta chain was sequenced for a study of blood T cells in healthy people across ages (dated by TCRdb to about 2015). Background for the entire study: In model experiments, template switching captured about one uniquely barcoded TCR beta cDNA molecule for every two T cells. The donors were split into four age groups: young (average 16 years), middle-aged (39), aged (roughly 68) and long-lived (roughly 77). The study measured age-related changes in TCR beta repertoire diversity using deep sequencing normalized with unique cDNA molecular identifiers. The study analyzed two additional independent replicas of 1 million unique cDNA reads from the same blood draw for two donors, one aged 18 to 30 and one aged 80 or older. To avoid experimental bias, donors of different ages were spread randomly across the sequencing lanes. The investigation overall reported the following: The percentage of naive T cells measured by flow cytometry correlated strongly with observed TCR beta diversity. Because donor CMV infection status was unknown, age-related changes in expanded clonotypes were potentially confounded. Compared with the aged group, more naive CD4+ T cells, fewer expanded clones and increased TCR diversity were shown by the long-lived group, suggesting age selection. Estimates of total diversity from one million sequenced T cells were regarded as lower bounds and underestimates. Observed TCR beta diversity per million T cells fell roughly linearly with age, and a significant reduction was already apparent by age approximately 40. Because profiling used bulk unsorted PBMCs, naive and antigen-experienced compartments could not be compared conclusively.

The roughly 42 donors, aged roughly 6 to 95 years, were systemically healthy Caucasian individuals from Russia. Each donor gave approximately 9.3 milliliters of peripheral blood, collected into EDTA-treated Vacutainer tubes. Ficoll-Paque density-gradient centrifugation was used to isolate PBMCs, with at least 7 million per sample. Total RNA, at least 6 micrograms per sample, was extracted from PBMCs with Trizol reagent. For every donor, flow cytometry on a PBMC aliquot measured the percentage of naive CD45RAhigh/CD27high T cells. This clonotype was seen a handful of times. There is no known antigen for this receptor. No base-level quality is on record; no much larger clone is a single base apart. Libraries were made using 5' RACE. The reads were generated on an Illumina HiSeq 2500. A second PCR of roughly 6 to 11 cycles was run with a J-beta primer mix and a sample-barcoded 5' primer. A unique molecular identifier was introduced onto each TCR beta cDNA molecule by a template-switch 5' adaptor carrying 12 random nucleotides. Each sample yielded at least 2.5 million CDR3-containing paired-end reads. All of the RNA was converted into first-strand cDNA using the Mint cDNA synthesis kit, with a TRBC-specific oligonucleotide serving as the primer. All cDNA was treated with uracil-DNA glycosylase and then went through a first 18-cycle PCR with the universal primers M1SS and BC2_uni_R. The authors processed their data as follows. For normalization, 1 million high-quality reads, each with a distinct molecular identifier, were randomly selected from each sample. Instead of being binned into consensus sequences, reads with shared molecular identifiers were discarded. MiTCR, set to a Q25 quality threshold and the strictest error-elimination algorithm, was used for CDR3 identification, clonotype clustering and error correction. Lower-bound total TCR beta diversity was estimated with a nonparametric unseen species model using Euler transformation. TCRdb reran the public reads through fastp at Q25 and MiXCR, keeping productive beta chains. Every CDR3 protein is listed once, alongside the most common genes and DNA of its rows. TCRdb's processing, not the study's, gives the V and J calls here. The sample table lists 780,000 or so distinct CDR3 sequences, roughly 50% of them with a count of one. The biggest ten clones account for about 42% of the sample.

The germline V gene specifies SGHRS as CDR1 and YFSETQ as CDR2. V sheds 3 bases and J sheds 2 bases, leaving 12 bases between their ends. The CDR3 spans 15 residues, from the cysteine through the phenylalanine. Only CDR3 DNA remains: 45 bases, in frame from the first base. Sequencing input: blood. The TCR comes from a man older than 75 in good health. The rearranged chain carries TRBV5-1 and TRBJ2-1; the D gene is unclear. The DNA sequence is TGCGCCAGCAGCTCGTCGGACCTAACCTACAATGAGCAGTTCTTC. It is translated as CASSSSDLTYNEQFF.